This passage covers 24 T cell receptor beta chains from one sample sequenced in a study of control samples from healthy donors and cancer patients. Clones were sequenced by immunoSEQ multiplex PCR, and TCRdb holds only the in-frame ones, with some missing. The table shows 100,000 to 150,000 clones, with 85% to 95% occurring only once. Material for sequencing was PBMCs. The receptor set was obtained from a man older than 75 with head and neck cancer.

This clone was counted a single time. The rearrangement joins TRBV10-2 to TRBJ2-3; TRBD2 aligns across 7 bases. Germline trimming cut 3 bases from V and 6 bases from J; bases unmatched to any gene: 9. Germline CDR1 and CDR2: WSHSY and SAAADI. CDR3 size: 15 residues. The CDR3 sequence is CASSERTGGGDTQYF. Here the CDR3 DNA reads TGCGCCAGCAGTGAACGCACGGGGGGTGGGGATACGCAGTATTTT.

The chain is built from TRBV15 and TRBJ1-5; D ambiguous. Trimming shortened V by 3 bases and J by 0 bases, and 6 bases separated the two germline ends. Per the germline V gene, CDR1 is LNHNV and CDR2 is YYDKDF (reference sequence). The CDR3 is made up of 14 amino acids. The CDR3 region has the DNA TGTGCCACCAGCAGGGGTTATAGCAATCAGCCCCAGCATTTT. It specifies CATSRGYSNQPQHF.

The chain joins TRBV15 to TRBJ2-5; 11 nucleotides line up with TRBD2. The CDR3 contains 15 residues. Germline lookup yields CDR1 LNHNV and CDR2 YYDKDF (reference sequence). V shed 5 bases, J shed 2 bases, and the junction held 4 bases outside the gene matches. The CDR3 loop reads CATSSWTSGQETQYF. The CDR3 nucleotides read TGTGCCACCAGCTCCTGGACTAGCGGGCAAGAGACCCAGTACTTC. Filled out from reference TRBV15 and TRBJ2-5, the complete variable domain reads DAMVIQNPRYQVTQFGKPVTLSCSQTLNHNVMYWYQQKSSQAPKLLFHYYDKDFNNEADTPDNFQSRRPNTSFCFLDIRSPGLGDTAMYLCATSSWTSGQETQYFGPGTRLLVL.

The chain has TRBV19 and TRBJ2-1, with TRBD1 identical over 7 bases. The CDR3 contains 14 residues. V lost 6 bases to trimming and J lost 4 bases; unmatched junction nucleotides: 6. Germline lookup yields CDR1 LNHDA and CDR2 SQIVND (reference sequence). The CDR3 DNA sequence: TGTGCCAGTAGATTTAAACAGGGGTACAATGAGCAGTTCTTC. Amino acids: CASRFKQGYNEQFF.

In regard to this clone: Germline is not matched at one junction end, which may reflect a read error. The chain couples TRBV27 to TRBJ1-2, with 7 bases lining up with TRBD1. The germline CDR1 and CDR2 sequences are MNHEY and SMNVEV (reference sequence). CDR3 length: 16 residues. The CDR3 DNA reads as TGTGCCACCGCCAGCGGGCCCCAGGGGGAAGGGAATGGCCACACCTTC. Encoded protein: CATASGPQGEGNGHTF.

The chain recombines TRBV5-8 with TRBJ2-2, with D hard to call. In germline, CDR1 is SGHTS, CDR2 YDEGEE. V gave up 4 bases and J gave up 4 bases, with 8 bases separating them. The CDR3 contains 13 residues. DNA for the CDR3: TGTGCCAGCAGCCAAGGGCGCACCGGGGAGCTGTTTTTT. This sequence encodes CASSQGRTGELFF.

This clone showed up just a few times. The V call is TRBV13, the J call TRBJ1-2; 9 nucleotides align to TRBD1. Germline CDR1 reads PRHDT; CDR2 reads FYEKMQ (reference sequence). The CDR3 is 15 amino acids. V lost 0 bases to trimming and J lost 4 bases; unmatched junction nucleotides: 3. CDR3 in amino acids: CASSLGGQGGYGYTF. CDR3 nucleotides: TGTGCCAGCAGCTTAGGGGGACAGGGCGGCTATGGCTACACCTTC.

This chain joins TRBV2 and TRBJ1-5; the match to TRBD1 covers 10 bases. The CDR3 sequence is 13 residues long. V lost 8 bases, J lost 6 bases, and 4 bases stayed unmatched. In germline, CDR1 is SNHLY, CDR2 FYNNEI. As DNA, the CDR3 is TGTGCCAGCGCCAGACAGGGGGCTCAGCCCCAGCATTTT. Its translation is CASARQGAQPQHF.

This sequence joins TRBV5-1 and TRBJ1-5, with D unresolved. This CDR3 has 14 amino acids. Looked up from germline, CDR1 is SGHRS and CDR2 is YFSETQ. V was pared by 0 bases and J by 6 bases, with 10 bases between. The CDR3 nucleotides read TGCGCCAGCAGCTTGGTGTCAGGTTTTCAGCCCCAGCATTTT. It codes for CASSLVSGFQPQHF.

This rearrangement joins TRBV3-1 (or the pseudogene TRBV3-2) to TRBJ2-3; D not resolved. V dropped 4 bases and J dropped 2 bases, with 7 bases sitting between them. Germline V gene sequence: CDR1 LGHDT, CDR2 YNNKEL (reference sequence). The CDR3 runs to 13 residues. The CDR3 DNA sequence: TGTGCCAGCAGCCCTAAGCTCACAGATACGCAGTATTTT. Residues: CASSPKLTDTQYF.

The chain combines TRBV18 with TRBJ2-5; D is undetermined. There are 12 residues in the CDR3. V lost 3 bases to trimming and J lost 1 base, with 3 bases between them. The germline gives CDR1 KGHSH, CDR2 LQKENI. CDR3 in DNA: TGTGCCAGCTCACCTGCCCAAGAGACCCAGTACTTC. This codes for CASSPAQETQYF.

This clone was detected only a few times. The chain combines TRBV9 with TRBJ1-3; TRBD1 is a possible D gene (5 bases). CDR1 is SGDLS and CDR2 is YYNGEE in the germline V gene. V gave up 10 bases and J gave up 0 bases, with 14 bases separating them. The CDR3 has 14 residues. CDR3 nucleotide sequence: TGTGCCTCTTCTAGGGGAAGCTCTGGAAACACCATATATTTT. As protein: CASSRGSSGNTIYF.

The CDR3 loop reads CASSLWSGQSEQYF. DNA for the CDR3: TGTGCCAGCAGCTTGTGGTCAGGGCAGTCCGAGCAGTACTTC. The rearrangement uses TRBV5-4 and TRBJ2-7; a weak D match, TRBD1 (5 bases). Germline lookup yields CDR1 SGHNT and CDR2 YYREEE (reference sequence). The length of the CDR3 is 14 residues. V gave up 1 base and J gave up 6 bases, with 14 bases separating them.

About this clone: One junction end does not reproduce the germline sequence, and a read error may be involved. V gene TRBV10-3 combines with J gene TRBJ2-7; perhaps TRBD2 as D (5 bases). This CDR3 contains 11 residues. Germline lookup yields CDR1 ENHRY and CDR2 SYGVKD. The CDR3 bases are TGTGCCATCAGTGAGTGGGAGACACTCCACTTC. Protein sequence: CAISEWETLHF.

V is TRBV10-3 and J is TRBJ2-1, with 10 bases aligning to TRBD2. Germline CDR1 is ENHRY and CDR2 is SYGVKD. CDR3 length: 14 residues. The ends lost 5 bases at V and 5 bases at J; junction bases unmatched: 3. This CDR3 reads CAISTLAGDNEQFF. For the CDR3, the DNA is TGTGCCATCAGTACTCTAGCGGGAGACAATGAGCAGTTCTTC.

The gene calls are TRBV10-1 and TRBJ2-5; D might be TRBD1 (5 bases). The CDR3 is made up of 13 amino acids. V was trimmed by 7 bases and J by 2 bases, leaving 11 bases between them. CDR1 is WNHNN, CDR2 SYGVQD, per germline (reference sequence). CDR3 region: CASTAGLQETQYF. CDR3 DNA sequence: TGCGCCAGCACCGCAGGGTTACAAGAGACCCAGTACTTC.

This chain joins TRBV6-5 and TRBJ2-7, with D possibly being TRBD1 (7 bases). Per the germline V gene, CDR1 is MNHEY and CDR2 is SVGAGI. Trimming stripped 8 bases from V and 7 bases from J, with 21 bases between. The CDR3 is 14 residues long. CDR3 residues: CASGPTGRDWEQYF. CDR3 coding DNA: TGTGCCAGCGGACCGACAGGGCGGGATTGGGAGCAGTACTTC.

The rearrangement links TRBV18 to TRBJ2-7; 10 bases map to TRBD2. Unmatched junction bases numbered 5, after V lost 6 bases and J lost 0 bases. Looked up from germline, CDR1 is KGHSH and CDR2 is LQKENI. The CDR3 is 15 residues long. CDR3 residues: CASSLLAGVSYEQYF. The CDR3 DNA is TGTGCCAGCTCCCTTCTAGCGGGGGTCTCCTACGAGCAGTACTTC.

The V gene is TRBV27, the J gene TRBJ1-2; TRBD1 matches at 8 bases. J gave up 4 bases and V 5 bases, and 6 bases lay outside the gene matches. The CDR3 runs to 14 residues. The germline V gene has CDR1 MNHEY and CDR2 SMNVEV (reference sequence). The CDR3 DNA reads TGTGCCAGCAGTGGGACAGGCGGGGGCTATGGCTACACCTTC. This translates into CASSGTGGGYGYTF.

The chain employs TRBV5-1 and TRBJ1-2; 7 nucleotides align to TRBD1. The length of the CDR3 is 13 residues. Germline CDR1 is SGHRS and CDR2 is YFSETQ. V dropped 5 bases and J dropped 4; count of bases not matched to a gene: 5. CDR3 nucleotides: TGCGCCAGCAGTCGGGGGACAGCCTATGGCTACACCTTC. Translation gives CASSRGTAYGYTF.

The sample holds one count of this clone. This chain uses TRBV30 with TRBJ2-1, with 9 bases fitting TRBD1. Germline V gene data show CDR1 as GTSNPN and CDR2 as SVGIG (reference sequence). Trimming removed 2 bases from V and 10 bases from J; junction bases left unmatched: 6. The CDR3 extends over 13 amino acids. This CDR3 reads CAWSNRGRGEQFF. The CDR3 DNA sequence: TGTGCCTGGAGTAACAGGGGGCGCGGGGAGCAGTTCTTC.

The chain employs TRBV9 and TRBJ2-1, with 9 nucleotides matching TRBD1. Per germline, CDR1 SGDLS and CDR2 YYNGEE. This CDR3 contains 19 residues. Trimming took 0 bases from V and 4 from J; bases not matched to a gene: 14. Here the CDR3 reads CASSVAGTGYSGGYNEQFF. The CDR3 nucleotides read TGTGCCAGCAGCGTAGCTGGGACAGGGTATAGTGGGGGATACAATGAGCAGTTCTTC.

The V gene is TRBV19, the J gene TRBJ1-5; D remains unclear. Germline V gives CDR1 LNHDA, CDR2 SQIVND (reference sequence). The CDR3 contains 15 residues. Trimming removed 5 bases at V and 0 bases at J, with 11 bases between. CDR3 in amino acids: CASSPLSDSNQPQHF. CDR3 coding DNA: TGTGCCAGTAGTCCTCTATCAGATAGCAATCAGCCCCAGCATTTT.

The CDR3 here is CASSERGFAGEKLFF. The CDR3 bases are TGTGCCAGCAGTGAACGGGGCTTCGCGGGTGAAAAACTGTTTTTT. The chain uses TRBV2 and TRBJ1-4; possible D gene TRBD1, 5 bases. V lost 2 bases and J lost 7, with 14 bases in between. Germline V gives CDR1 SNHLY, CDR2 FYNNEI. CDR3 length equals 15 residues.